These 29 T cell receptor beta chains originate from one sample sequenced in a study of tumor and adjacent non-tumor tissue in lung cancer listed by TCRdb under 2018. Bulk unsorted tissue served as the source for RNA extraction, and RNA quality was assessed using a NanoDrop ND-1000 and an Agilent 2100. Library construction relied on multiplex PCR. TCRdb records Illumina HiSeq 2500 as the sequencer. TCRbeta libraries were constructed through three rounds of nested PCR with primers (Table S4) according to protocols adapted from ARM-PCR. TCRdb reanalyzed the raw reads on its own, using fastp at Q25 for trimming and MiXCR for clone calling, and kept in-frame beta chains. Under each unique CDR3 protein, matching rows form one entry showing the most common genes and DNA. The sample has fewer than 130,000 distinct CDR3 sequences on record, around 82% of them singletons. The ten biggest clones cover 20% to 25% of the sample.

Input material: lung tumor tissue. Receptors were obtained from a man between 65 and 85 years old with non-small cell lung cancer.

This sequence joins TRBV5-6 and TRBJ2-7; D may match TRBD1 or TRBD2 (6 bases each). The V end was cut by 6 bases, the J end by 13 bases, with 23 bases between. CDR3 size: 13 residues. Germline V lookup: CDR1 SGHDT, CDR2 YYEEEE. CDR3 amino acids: CASNSGATYEEYF. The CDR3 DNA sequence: TGTGCCAGCAACTCGGGGGCAACGTACGAGGAATACTTC.

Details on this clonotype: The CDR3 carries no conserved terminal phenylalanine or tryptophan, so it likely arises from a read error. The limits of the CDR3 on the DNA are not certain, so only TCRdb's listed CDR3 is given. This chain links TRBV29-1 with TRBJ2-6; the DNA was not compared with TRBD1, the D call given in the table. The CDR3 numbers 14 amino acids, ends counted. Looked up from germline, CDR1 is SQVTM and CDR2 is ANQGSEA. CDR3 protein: CSVEAGAGANVLIS.

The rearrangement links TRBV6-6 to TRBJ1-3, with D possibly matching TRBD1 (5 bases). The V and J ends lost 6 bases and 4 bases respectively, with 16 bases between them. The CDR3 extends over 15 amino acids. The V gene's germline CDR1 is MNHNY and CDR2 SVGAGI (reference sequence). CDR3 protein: CASSILGQWGNTIYF. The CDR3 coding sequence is TGTGCCAGCAGCATCTTAGGACAATGGGGAAACACCATATATTTT.

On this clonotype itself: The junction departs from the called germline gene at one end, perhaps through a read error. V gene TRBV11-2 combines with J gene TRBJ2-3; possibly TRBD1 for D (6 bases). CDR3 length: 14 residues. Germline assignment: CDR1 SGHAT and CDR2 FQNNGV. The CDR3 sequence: CAIRGRRESDTQYF. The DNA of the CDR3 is TGTGCCATCAGGGGTAGACGTGAGTCGGATACGCAGTACTTT.

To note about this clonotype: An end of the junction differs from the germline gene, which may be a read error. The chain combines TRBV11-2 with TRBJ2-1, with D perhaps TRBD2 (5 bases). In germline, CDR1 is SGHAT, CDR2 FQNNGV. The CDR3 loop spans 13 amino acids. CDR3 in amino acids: CASRSYERDEQSF. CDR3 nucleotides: TGTGCCAGCAGAAGTTACGAGAGGGATGAGCAGTCCTTC.

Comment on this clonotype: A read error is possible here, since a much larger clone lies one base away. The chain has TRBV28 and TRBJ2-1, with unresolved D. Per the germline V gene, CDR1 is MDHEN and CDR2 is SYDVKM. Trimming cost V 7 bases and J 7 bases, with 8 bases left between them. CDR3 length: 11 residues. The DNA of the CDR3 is TGTGCCAGCAACGGGTGGAATGAGCAGTTCTTC. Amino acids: CASNGWNEQFF.

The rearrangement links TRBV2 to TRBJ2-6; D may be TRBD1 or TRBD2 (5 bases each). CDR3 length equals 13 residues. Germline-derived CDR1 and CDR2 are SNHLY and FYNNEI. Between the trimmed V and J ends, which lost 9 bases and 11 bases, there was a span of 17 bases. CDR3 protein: CARRSQGRYVLTF. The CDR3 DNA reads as TGTGCCAGGAGATCCCAGGGACGTTACGTCCTGACTTTC.

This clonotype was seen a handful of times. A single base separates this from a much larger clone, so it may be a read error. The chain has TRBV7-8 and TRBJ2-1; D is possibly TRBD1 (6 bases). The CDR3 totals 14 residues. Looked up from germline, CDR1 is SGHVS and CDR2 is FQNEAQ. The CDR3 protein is CASSLTGLANEQLF. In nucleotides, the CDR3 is TGTGCCAGCAGCCTGACAGGTTTAGCGAATGAGCAGTTATTC.

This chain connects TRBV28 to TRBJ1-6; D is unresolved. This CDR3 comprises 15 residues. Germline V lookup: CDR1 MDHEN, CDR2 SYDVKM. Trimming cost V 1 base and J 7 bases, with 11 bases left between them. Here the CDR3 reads CASSLYRGLNSPLHF. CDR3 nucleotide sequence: TGTGCCAGCAGTTTATATCGGGGTCTGAATTCACCCCTCCACTTT.

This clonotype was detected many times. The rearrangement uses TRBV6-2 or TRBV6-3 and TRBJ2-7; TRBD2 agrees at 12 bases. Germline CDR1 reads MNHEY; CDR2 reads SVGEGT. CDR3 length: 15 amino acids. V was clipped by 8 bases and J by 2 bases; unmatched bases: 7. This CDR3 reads CASWSTSGSTYEQYF. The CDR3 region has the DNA TGTGCCAGCTGGTCGACTAGCGGGAGTACCTACGAGCAGTACTTC.

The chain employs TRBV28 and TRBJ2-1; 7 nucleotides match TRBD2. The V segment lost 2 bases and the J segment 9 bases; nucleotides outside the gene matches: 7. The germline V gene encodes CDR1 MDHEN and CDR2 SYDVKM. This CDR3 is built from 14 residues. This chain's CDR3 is CASSLSDGRSEQFF. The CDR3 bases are TGTGCCAGCAGTTTAAGCGACGGGAGGAGTGAGCAGTTCTTC.

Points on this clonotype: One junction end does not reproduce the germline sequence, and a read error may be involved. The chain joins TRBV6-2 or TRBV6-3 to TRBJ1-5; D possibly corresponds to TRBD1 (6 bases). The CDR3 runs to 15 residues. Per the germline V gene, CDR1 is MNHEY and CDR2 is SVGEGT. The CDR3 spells CACSSDRPYNQPQHF. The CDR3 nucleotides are TGTGCCTGCAGTTCGGACAGACCTTACAATCAGCCCCAACATTTT.

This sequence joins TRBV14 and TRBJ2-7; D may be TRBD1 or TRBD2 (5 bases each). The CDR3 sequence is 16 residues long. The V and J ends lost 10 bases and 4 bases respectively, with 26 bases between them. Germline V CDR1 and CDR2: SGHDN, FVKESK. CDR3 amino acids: CANTTRWGEGIYEQYF. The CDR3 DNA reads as TGTGCCAACACCACCCGGTGGGGAGAGGGGATTTACGAGCAGTACTTC.

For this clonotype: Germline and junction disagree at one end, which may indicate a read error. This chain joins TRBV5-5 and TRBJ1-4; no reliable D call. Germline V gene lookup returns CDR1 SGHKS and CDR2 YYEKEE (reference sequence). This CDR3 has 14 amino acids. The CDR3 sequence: CASSSLWDNVKLFF. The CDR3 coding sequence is TGTGCCAGCAGCTCCCTGTGGGATAATGTAAAACTGTTCTTT.

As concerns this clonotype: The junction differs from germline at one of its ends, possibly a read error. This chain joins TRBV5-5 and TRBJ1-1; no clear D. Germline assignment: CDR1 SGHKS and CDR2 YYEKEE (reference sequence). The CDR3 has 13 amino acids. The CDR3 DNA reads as TGTGGCAGCAGCTTGGACCTTAACACTGAAGCTTTCTTC. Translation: CGSSLDLNTEAFF.

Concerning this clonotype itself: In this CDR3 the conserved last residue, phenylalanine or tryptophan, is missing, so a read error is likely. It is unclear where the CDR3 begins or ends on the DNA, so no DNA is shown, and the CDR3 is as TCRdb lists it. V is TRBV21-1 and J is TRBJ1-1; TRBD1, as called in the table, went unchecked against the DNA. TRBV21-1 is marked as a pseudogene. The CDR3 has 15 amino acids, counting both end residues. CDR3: CASSKGQGRDRKAFI.

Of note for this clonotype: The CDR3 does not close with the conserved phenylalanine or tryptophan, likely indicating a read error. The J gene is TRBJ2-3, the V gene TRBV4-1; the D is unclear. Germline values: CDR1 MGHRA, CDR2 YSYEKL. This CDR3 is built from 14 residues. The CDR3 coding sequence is TGCGCCTGCAGCCAAGCTGTCTCTACAGATACGCAGTATTTA. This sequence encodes CACSQAVSTDTQYL.

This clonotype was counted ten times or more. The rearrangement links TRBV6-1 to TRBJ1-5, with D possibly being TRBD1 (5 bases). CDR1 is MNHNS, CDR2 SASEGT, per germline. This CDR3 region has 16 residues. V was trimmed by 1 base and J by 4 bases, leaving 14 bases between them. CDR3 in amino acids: CASSEGRGTVNQPQHF. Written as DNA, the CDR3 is TGTGCCAGCAGTGAAGGTAGAGGGACCGTAAATCAGCCCCAGCATTTT.

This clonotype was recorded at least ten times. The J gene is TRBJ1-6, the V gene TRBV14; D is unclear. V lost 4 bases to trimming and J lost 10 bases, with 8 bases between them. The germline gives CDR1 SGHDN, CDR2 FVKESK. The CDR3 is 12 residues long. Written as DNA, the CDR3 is TGTGCCAGCAGCCGCGGGCGGTCACCCCTCCACTTT. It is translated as CASSRGRSPLHF.

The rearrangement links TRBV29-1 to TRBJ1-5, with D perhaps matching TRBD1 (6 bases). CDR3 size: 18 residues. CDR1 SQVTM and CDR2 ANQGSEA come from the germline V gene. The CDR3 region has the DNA TGCAGTGCGGAGGTACAGCCTAACAGGGCCCTCTTCAATCAGCCCCAGCATTTT. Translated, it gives CSAEVQPNRALFNQPQHF.

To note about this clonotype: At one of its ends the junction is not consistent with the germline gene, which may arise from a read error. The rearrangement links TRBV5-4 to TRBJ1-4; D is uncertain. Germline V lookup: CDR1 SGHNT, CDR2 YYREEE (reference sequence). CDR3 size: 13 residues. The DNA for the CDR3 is TGTACCAGCAGCTTGGTGATGGACGAAAAACTGTTTTTT. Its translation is CTSSLVMDEKLFF.

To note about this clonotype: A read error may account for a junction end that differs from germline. CDR3 DNA: TGCAGCGTTACCCACTGGACAGGGGCCTACGATGAGCTGTTCTTC. This translates into CSVTHWTGAYDELFF. The V and J genes are TRBV29-1 and TRBJ2-1, with TRBD1 matching 9 bases. The CDR3 is 15 amino acids. Germline V lookup: CDR1 SQVTM, CDR2 ANQGSEA.

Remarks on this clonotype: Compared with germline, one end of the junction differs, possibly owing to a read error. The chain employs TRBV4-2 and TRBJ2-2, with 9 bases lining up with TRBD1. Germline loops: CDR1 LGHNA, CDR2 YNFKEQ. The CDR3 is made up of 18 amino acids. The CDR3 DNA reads TGTGCCAGAAGCCAAAAAAACTTACACAGGGGGCGCTCCGGAGAGCTGTTTTTT. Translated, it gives CARSQKNLHRGRSGELFF.

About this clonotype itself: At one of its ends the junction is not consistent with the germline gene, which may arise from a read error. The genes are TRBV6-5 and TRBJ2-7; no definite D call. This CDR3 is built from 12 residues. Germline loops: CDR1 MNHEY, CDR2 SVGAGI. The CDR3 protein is CASTRDGYEQCF. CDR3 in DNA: TGCGCCAGCACCAGAGATGGGTACGAGCAGTGCTTC.

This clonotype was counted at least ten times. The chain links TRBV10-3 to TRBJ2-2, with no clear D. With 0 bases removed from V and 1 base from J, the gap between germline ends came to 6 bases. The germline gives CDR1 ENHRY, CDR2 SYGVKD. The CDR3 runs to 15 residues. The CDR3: CAISESVGNTGELFF. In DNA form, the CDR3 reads TGTGCCATCAGTGAGTCGGTAGGGAACACCGGGGAGCTGTTTTTT.

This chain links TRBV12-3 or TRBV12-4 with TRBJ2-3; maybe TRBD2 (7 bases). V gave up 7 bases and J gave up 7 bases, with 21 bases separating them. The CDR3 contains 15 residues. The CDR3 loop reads CASNLGDGGPNTQYF. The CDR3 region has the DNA TGTGCCAGCAATTTGGGGGACGGGGGGCCAAATACGCAGTATTTT.

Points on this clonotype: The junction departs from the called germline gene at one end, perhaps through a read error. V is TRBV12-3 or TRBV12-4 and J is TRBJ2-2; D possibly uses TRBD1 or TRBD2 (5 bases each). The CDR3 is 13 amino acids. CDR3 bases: TGTGCCAGCAGGATATTGGCCGCCAGGGAGTTGTTTTTT. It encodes CASRILAARELFF.

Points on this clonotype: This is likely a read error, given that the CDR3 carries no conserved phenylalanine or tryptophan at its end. CDR3 sequence: CTSSLRVNTEAFL. The DNA of the CDR3 is TGTACCAGCAGCTTAAGGGTGAACACTGAAGCTTTCCTT. The chain links TRBV11-1 to TRBJ1-1; D is uncertain. This CDR3 has 13 residues. CDR1 and CDR2 (germline): SGHAT, FQDESV (reference sequence).

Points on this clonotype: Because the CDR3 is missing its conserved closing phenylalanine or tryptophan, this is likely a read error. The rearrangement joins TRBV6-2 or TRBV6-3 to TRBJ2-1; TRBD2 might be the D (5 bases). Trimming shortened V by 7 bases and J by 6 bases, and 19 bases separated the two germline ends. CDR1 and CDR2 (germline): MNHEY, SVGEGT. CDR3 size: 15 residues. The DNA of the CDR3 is TGTGCCAGCAATCCGGGATTAGGCAATACCAATGAGCAGTTCGTC. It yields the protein CASNPGLGNTNEQFV.